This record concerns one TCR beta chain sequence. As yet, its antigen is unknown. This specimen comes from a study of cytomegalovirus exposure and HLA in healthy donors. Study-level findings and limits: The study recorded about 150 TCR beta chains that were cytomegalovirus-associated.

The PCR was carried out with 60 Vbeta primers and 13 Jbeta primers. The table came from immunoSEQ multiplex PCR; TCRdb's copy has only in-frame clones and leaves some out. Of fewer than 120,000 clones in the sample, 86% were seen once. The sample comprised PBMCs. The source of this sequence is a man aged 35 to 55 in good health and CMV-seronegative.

CDR3 bases: TGTGCCAGCAGCTTAGCGCGCGGGGCAGCTAACTATGGCTACACCTTC. Translated: CASSLARGAANYGYTF. V gene TRBV7-8 combines with J gene TRBJ1-2; a weak D match, TRBD1 (5 bases). Germline loops: CDR1 SGHVS, CDR2 FQNEAQ. The V end was cut by 0 bases, the J end by 0 bases, with 11 bases between. This CDR3 has 16 residues.